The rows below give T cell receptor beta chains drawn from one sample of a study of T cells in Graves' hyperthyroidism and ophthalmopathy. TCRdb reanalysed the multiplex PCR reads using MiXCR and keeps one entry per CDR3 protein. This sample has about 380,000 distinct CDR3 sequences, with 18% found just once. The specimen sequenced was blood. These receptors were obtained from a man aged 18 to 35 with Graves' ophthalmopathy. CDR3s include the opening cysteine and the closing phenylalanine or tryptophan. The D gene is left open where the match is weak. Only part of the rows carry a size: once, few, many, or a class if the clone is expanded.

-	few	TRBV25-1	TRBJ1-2	CASSEYQSTGGYTF	TGTGCCAGCAGTGAATATCAAAGTACAGGGGGCTACACCTTC
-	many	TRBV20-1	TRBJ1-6	CSARAGNSPLHF	TGCAGTGCTAGAGCAGGGAATTCACCCCTCCACTTT
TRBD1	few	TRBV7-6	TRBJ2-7	CASSLGTDREQYF	TGTGCCAGCAGCTTAGGGACGGACAGGGAGCAGTACTTC
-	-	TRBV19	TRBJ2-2	CASSLRREPTGELFF	TGTGCCAGTAGTCTTCGACGAGAGCCCACCGGGGAGCTGTTTTTT
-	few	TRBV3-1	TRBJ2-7	CASSRLGDFYKQYF	TGTGCCAGCAGCAGGTTGGGGGACTTCTACAAGCAGTACTTC
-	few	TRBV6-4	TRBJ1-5	CARHLFGGADNQPQHF	TGTGCCCGCCATCTGTTTGGAGGGGCAGACAATCAGCCCCAGCATTTT
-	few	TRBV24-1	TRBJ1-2	CATSDRTGSYGYTF	TGTGCCACCAGTGATCGAACAGGATCCTATGGCTACACCTTC
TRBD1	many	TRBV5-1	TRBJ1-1	CASSLTPRQGSLDTEAFF	TGCGCCAGCAGCTTGACCCCAAGACAGGGAAGTTTAGACACTGAAGCTTTCTTT
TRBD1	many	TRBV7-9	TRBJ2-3	CASTLGQGDTQYF	TGTGCCAGCACCCTGGGACAGGGAGATACGCAGTATTTT
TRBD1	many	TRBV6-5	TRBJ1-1	CASSYGQGRDTEAFF	TGTGCCAGCAGTTACGGACAGGGGCGAGACACTGAAGCTTTCTTT
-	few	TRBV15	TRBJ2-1	CATSLQGASYNEQFF	TGTGCCACCAGTCTACAGGGAGCCTCCTACAATGAGCAGTTCTTC
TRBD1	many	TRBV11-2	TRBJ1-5	CASSGSGQGYQPQHF	TGTGCCAGCAGCGGATCGGGACAGGGCTATCAGCCCCAGCATTTT
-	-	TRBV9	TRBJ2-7	CASSVGPGLGSYEQYF	TGTGCCAGCAGCGTAGGCCCCGGACTTGGCTCCTACGAGCAGTACTTC